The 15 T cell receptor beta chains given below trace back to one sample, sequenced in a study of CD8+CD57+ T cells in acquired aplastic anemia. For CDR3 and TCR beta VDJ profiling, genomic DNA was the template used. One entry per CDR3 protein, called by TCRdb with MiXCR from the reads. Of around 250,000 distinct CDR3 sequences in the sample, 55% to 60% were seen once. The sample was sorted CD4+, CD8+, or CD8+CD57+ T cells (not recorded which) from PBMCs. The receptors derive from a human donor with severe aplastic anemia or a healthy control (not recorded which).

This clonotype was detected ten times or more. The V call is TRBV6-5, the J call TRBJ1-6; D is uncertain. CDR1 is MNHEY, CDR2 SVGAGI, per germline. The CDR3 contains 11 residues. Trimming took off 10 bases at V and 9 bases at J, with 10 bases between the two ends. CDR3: CATGVGSPLHF. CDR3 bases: TGTGCCACCGGAGTGGGTTCACCCCTCCACTTT.

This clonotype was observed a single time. This CDR3 is CASSQEARGKDTQYF. The CDR3 coding sequence is TGCGCCAGCAGCCAAGAAGCGAGGGGGAAAGATACGCAGTATTTT. V and J are TRBV4-3 and TRBJ2-3; D may be TRBD1 (6 bases). Germline lookup yields CDR1 LGHNA and CDR2 YSLEER. The length of the CDR3 is 15 residues. Trimming cost V 0 bases and J 5 bases, with 12 bases left between them.

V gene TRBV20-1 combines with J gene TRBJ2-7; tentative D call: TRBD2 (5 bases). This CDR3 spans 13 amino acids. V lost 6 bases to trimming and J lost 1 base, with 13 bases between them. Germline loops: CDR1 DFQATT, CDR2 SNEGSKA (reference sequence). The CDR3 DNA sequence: TGCAGTGCCCGGCGGACTCCTTCCTACGAGCAGTACTTC. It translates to CSARRTPSYEQYF.

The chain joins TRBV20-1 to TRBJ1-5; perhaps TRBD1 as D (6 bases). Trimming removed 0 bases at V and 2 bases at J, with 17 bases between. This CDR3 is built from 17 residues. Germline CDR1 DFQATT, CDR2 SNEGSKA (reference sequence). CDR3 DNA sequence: TGCAGTGCTAGAGATGGGTACAGGGAGAGGGGCAATCAGCCCCAGCATTTT. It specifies CSARDGYRERGNQPQHF.

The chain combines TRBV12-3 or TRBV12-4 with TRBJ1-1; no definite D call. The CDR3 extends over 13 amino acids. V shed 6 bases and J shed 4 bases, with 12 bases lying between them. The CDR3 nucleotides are TGTGCCAGCAGGAGAGGGTTCCCCACTGAAGCTTTCTTT. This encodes CASRRGFPTEAFF.

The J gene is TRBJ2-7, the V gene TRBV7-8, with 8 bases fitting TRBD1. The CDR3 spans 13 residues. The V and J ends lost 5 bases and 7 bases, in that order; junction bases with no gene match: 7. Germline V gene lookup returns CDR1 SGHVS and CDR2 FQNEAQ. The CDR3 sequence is CASSTRQGREQYF. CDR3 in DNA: TGTGCCAGCAGCACTCGACAGGGGCGGGAGCAGTACTTC.

This CDR3 reads CASSSPGQKNEKLFF. The CDR3 DNA follows: TGTGCCAGCAGCTCACCGGGACAGAAGAATGAAAAACTGTTTTTT. The chain combines TRBV7-9 with TRBJ1-4; 7 bases agree with TRBD1. CDR1 is SEHNR and CDR2 is FQNEAQ in the germline V gene (reference sequence). This CDR3 contains 15 residues. V shed 4 bases and J 5 bases; nucleotides not matched to a gene: 7.

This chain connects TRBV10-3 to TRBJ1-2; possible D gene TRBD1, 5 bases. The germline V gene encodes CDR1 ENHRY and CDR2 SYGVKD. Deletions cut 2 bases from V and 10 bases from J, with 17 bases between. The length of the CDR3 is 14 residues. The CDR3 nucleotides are TGTGCCATCAGTGAGGGGGGTATAACTAGTGACTACACCTTC. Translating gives CAISEGGITSDYTF.

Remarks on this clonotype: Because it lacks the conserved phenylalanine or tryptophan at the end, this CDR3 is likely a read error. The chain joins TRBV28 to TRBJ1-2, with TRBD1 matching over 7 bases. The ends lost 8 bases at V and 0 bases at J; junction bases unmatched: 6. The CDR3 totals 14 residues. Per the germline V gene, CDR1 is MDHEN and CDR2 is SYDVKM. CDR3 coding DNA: TGTGCCAGCGGACTGACAGGGTCTAACTATGGCTACACCGTC. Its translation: CASGLTGSNYGYTV.

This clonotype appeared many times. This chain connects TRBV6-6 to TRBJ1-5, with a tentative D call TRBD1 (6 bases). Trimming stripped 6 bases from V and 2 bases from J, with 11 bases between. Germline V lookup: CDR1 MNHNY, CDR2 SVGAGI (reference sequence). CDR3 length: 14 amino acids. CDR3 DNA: TGTGCCAGCAGAGAACGACAGGGCAATCAGCCCCAGCATTTT. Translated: CASRERQGNQPQHF.

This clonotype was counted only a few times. CDR3: CAWRTVGEKLFF. The CDR3 region has the DNA TGTGCCTGGAGAACGGTGGGAGAAAAACTGTTTTTT. The chain combines TRBV30 with TRBJ1-4; D is ambiguous. The germline V and J ends were trimmed by 3 bases and 8 bases, with 10 bases remaining between them. The CDR3 runs to 12 residues. Germline lookup yields CDR1 GTSNPN and CDR2 SVGIG (reference sequence).

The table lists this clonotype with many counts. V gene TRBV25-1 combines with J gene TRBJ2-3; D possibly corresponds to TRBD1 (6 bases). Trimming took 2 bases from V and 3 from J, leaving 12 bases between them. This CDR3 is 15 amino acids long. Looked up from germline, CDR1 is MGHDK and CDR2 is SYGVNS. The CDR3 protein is CASSERRGGTDTQYF. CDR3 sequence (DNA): TGTGCCAGCAGTGAACGCCGAGGGGGAACAGATACGCAGTATTTT.

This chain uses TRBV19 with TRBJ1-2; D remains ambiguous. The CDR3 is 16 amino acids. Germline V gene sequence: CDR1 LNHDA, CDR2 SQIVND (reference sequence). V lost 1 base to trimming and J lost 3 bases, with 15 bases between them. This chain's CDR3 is CASSIVPRTLDYGYTF. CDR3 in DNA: TGTGCCAGTAGTATAGTGCCCAGGACCTTGGACTATGGCTACACCTTC.

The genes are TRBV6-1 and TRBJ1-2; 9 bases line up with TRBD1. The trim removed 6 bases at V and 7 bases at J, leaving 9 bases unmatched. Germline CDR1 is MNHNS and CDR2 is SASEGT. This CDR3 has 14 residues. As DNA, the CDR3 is TGTGCCAGCAGAATACCGGGACAGGGCCGTGGCTACACCTTC. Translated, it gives CASRIPGQGRGYTF.

CDR3 bases: TGTGCCAGCAGCCCCGACGGGGAGCTGTTTTTT. Its protein is CASSPDGELFF. The J gene is TRBJ2-2, the V gene TRBV7-2; D remains unclear. Germline CDR1 SGHTA, CDR2 FQGNSA. The CDR3 totals 11 residues. V was pared by 5 bases and J by 7 bases, with 5 bases between. The full variable domain, rest sourced from reference TRBV7-2 and TRBJ2-2, is GAGVSQSPSNKVTEKGKDVELRCDPISGHTALYWYRQSLGQGLEFLIYFQGNSAPDKSGLPSDRFSAERTGGSVSTLTIQRTQQEDSAVYLCASSPDGELFFGEGSRLTVL.